This T cell receptor (beta chain) was sequenced during a study of vaccination and CD4 T cells after COVID-19 (dated by TCRdb to the early 2020s). Concerning the study at large: Convalescent patients had a positive SARS-CoV-2 result on nasal swab PCR, and of these patients, some 10 had mild disease and one had severe disease. In approximately eleven COVID-19 convalescent patients and a handful of infection-naive healthy vaccine recipients, the spike-specific CD4+ TCR repertoire before mRNA vaccination was compared with the repertoire after mRNA vaccination. Post-vaccine blood samples were collected a median of about 66 days after the second vaccine dose, ranging from roughly 12 to 241 days. Culture stimuli were overlapping spike peptide pools from SARS-CoV-2 and from the common cold coronaviruses HCoV-NL63, HCoV-OC43 and HCoV-229E. Control cultures received a CEFX viral epitope pool as the positive control, an HIV-1 Nef peptide pool as the negative control, or no peptide. The convalescent cohort included six males and four females, with two Hispanic individuals, seven Caucasians, two Asians and one multiracial person. Post-COVID blood samples from convalescent patients were collected a median of approximately 100 days after diagnosis, with a range of roughly 30 to 170 days. Each participant got two doses of either the Pfizer-BioNTech BNT162b2 vaccine (n=8) or the Moderna mRNA-1273 vaccine (n=2). Results the study describes overall, beyond this receptor: The number of convalescent patients in the study was relatively small, and the study did not examine early timepoints following natural infection. In convalescent patients, a median around 90% of post-vaccine SARS-CoV-2-reactive clones were detected only after vaccination, suggesting vaccine-specific priming. Although the median number of SARS-CoV-2-reactive clonotypes went up from around 19 after infection to around 39 after vaccination, the increase was not significant. Nearly all vaccine-specific clones in convalescent patients (304 of 307) were mono-reactive for SARS-CoV-2 spike rather than cross-reactive with common cold coronaviruses.

Libraries were prepared through PCR. DNA from cultured CD4+ T cells underwent TCR sequencing with the Oncomine TCR Beta short-read assay at the Johns Hopkins FTIC core. The QIAamp micro DNA kit was used to extract genomic DNA from the cultured CD4+ T cells. Oncomine TCR Beta libraries made from cultured CD4+ T cells were pooled using unique dual indexes and sequenced on an Illumina iSeq 100. The source study handled its data this way. Non-productive sequences were removed, and CDR3s not starting with C, not ending with F or W, or shorter than 7 amino acids were discarded. Antigen-specific clonotypes were identified using the MANAFEST web application through comparison of peptide-stimulated wells with reference and other culture wells. Positive clones required FDR below 0.05, an odds ratio above 5, and productive frequency above 0.1% in at least two of three replicate wells. Cross-reactive clonotypes were defined as significantly expanded in both SARS-CoV-2 spike wells and at least one common cold coronavirus spike condition. Similarity between CDR3 sequences was evaluated in R version 3.6.1 using Levenshtein distances (stringdist) and unrooted phylogenetic trees (ape). TCRdb trimmed the raw reads at Q25, called clones with MiXCR and kept productive beta chains. Records with the same CDR3 protein are collapsed into one entry carrying the most frequent genes and DNA. These V and J calls are TCRdb output, not the study's own analysis. This sample gives about 20,000 distinct CDR3 sequences in total; approximately 50% of them show up just once. The ten most abundant clones make up roughly 15% of the sample.

According to the study, the label for this sample's treatment or condition signals: approximately 9-day PBMC culture with coronavirus spike peptide pools or control peptides (ViraFEST assay). To expand antigen-specific T cells with peptide pools and then pick out the expanded clonotypes through TCR sequencing, the study relied on the ViraFEST assay. The positive SARS-CoV-2 PCR tests of the convalescent patients were dated from March to December 2020, before the Alpha, Beta and Delta variants emerged in the United States. Roughly 2 million PBMCs per well were cultured in IMDM with approximately 5.5% human AB serum and roughly 10 IU/ml IL-2, plus 10 ug/ml peptide pools. Half of the culture medium was replaced with fresh IL-2-containing medium on days 3 and 7. After approximately 10 days of culture, CD4+ T cells were isolated by negative selection using the EasySep CD4+ T cell isolation kit. Ficoll-Paque Plus gradient centrifugation was used to isolate PBMCs from whole blood, and the isolated PBMCs were then either used fresh or cryopreserved at -140C. Culture conditions were generally each tested in triplicate wells.

The CDR3 spans 16 residues, from the cysteine through the phenylalanine. The sequence is cut down to CDR3 DNA, 48 bases in frame from base 1. CDR1 and CDR2 are drawn from the germline V gene: SGHRS, YFSETQ. V gives up 1 base and J gives up 2 bases, and the segment between their germline ends measures 14 bases. Comments on this clonotype: What antigen it recognizes has not been identified. No base quality information exists; no much larger clone differs at one position.

This receptor chain uses TRBV5-1 and TRBJ2-3, with TRBD1 as a weak D call on 6 bases. The sample was CD4+ T cells from blood, cultured in vitro. This sequence was found in a human donor who had recovered from COVID-19. The bases read TGCGCCAGCAGCTTGTATCAGAGGGGGAACACAGATACGCAGTATTTT. This codes for CASSLYQRGNTDTQYF.